This paragraph covers one T cell receptor beta chain sequence. Only in-frame clones appear in the TCRdb table, and some are missing; sequencing was by immunoSEQ multiplex PCR. This sample carries some 86,000 clones, approximately 85% of them seen once, and the ten largest clones take roughly 3.4%. The V end lost 1 base, the J end lost 3 bases, and 15 bases lay between the germline ends. This CDR3 has 16 amino acids. Germline V gives CDR1 LGHNA, CDR2 YNFKEQ. This sample was included in a study of OX40 agonist ivuxolimab in advanced cancers. Study as a whole: Patients in the trial were receiving intravenous ivuxolimab every 2 weeks, at doses of 0.01 to 10 mg/kg. Under the entry rules, prior anti-PD-1, anti-PD-L1 or anti-CTLA-4 therapy was allowed, and more than 35% had some.

With autoimmune disease history or systemic immunosuppression, patients were excluded. The sequence was collected from an adult with an advanced solid tumor such as melanoma, head and neck, liver or kidney cancer. The V and J genes are TRBV4-2 and TRBJ1-1, with D tentatively TRBD1 (5 bases). Sequencing was performed on CD4+ or CD8+ T cells sorted from blood, taken in a trial of the OX40 agonist ivuxolimab. The CDR3 loop is CASSQGGMGWYTEAFF. CDR3 nucleotide sequence: TGTGCCAGCAGCCAAGGGGGGATGGGCTGGTACACTGAAGCTTTCTTT.